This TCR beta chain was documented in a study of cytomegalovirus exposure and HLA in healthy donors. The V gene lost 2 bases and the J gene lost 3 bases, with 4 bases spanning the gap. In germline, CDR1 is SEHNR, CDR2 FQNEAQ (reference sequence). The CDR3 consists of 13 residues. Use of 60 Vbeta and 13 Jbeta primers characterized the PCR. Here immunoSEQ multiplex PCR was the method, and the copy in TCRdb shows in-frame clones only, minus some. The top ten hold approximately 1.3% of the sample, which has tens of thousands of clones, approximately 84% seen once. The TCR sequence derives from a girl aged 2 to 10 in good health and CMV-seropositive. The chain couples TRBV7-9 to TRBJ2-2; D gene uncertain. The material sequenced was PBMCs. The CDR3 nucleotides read TGTGCCAGCAGCTTACAGTACACCGGGGAGCTGTTTTTT. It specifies CASSLQYTGELFF.